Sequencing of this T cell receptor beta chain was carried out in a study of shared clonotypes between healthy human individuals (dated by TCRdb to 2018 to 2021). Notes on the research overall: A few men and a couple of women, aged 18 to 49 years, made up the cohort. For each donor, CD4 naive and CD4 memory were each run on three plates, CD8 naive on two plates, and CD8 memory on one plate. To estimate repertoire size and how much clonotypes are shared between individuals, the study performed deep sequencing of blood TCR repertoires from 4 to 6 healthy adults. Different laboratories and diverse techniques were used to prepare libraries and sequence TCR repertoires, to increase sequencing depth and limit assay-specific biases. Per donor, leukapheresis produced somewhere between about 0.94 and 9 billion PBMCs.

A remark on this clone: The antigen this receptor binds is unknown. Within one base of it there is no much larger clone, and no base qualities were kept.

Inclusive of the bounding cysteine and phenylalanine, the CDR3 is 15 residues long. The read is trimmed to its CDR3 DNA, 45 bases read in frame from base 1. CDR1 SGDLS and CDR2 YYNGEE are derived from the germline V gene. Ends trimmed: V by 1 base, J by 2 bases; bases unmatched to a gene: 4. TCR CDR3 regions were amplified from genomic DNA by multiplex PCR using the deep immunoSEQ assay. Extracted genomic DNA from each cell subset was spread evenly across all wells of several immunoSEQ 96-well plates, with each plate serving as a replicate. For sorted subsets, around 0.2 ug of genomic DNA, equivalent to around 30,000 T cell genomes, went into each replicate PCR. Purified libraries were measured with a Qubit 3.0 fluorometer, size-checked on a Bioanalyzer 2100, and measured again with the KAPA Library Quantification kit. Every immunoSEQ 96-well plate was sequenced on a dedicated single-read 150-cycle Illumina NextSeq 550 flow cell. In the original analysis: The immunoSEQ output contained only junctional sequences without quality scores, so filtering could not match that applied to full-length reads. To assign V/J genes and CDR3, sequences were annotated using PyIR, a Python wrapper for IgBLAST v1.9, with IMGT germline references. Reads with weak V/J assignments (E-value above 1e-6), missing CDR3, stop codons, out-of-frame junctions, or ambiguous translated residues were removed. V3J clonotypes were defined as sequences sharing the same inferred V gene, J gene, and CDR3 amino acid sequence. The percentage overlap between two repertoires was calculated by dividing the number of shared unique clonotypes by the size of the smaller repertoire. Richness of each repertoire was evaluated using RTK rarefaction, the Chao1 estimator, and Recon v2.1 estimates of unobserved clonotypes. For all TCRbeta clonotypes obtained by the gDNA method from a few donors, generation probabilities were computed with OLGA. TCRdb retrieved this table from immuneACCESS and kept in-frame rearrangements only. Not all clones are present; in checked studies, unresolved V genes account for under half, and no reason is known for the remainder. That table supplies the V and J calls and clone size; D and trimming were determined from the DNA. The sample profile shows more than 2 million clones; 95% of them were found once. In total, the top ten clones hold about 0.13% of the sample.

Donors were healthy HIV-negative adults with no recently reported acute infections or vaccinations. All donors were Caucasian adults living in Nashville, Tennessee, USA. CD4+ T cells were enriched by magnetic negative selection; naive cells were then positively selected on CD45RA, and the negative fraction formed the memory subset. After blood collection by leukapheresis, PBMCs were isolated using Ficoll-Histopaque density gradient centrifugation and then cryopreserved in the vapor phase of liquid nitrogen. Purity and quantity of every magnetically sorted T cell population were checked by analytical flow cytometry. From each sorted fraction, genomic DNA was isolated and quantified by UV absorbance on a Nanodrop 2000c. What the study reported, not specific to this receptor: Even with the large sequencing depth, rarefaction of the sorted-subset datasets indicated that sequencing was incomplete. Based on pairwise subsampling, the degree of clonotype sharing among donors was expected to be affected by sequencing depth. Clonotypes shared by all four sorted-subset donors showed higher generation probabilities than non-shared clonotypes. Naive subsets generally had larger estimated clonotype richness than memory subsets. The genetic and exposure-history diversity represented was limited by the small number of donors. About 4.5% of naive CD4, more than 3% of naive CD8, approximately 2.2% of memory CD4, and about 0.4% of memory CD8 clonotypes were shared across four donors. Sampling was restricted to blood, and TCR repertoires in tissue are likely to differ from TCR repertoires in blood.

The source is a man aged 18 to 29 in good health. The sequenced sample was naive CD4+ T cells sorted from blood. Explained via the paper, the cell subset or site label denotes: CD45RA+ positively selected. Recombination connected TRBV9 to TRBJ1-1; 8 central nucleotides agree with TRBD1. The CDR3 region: CASSVRAGGNTEAFF. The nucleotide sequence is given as TGTGCCAGCAGCGTAAGGGCAGGGGGCAACACTGAAGCTTTCTTT.